Sequencing of this TCR beta chain was carried out in a study of memory CD4+ T cells and cytomegalovirus serostatus. The sort gate was single viable CD3+CD4+CD8-CD45RO+ cells for memory CD4+ T cells. Trimming stripped 0 bases from V and 8 bases from J, with 13 bases between. The CDR3 contains 15 residues. CDR1 and CDR2 from the germline V gene are MNHEY and SMNVEV (reference sequence). Under the authors' procedure: Out-of-frame sequences were removed, leaving 2 million to 2.5 million distinct TCRbeta sequences. The assay was immunoSEQ multiplex PCR, and TCRdb's table has in-frame clones only and misses some. From that table come the V and J calls and clone size; the DNA was used to work out D and trimming. Here the sample spans tens of thousands of clones, roughly 80% being singletons.

The receptor's source is an adult in good health and CMV-seronegative. V is TRBV27 and J is TRBJ1-4; perhaps TRBD1 as D (5 bases). The specimen sequenced was memory CD4+ T cells from blood. The DNA for the CDR3 is TGTGCCAGCAGTTTATCTCGGGGGTGGGAGGAAAAACTGTTTTTT. Residues: CASSLSRGWEEKLFF.